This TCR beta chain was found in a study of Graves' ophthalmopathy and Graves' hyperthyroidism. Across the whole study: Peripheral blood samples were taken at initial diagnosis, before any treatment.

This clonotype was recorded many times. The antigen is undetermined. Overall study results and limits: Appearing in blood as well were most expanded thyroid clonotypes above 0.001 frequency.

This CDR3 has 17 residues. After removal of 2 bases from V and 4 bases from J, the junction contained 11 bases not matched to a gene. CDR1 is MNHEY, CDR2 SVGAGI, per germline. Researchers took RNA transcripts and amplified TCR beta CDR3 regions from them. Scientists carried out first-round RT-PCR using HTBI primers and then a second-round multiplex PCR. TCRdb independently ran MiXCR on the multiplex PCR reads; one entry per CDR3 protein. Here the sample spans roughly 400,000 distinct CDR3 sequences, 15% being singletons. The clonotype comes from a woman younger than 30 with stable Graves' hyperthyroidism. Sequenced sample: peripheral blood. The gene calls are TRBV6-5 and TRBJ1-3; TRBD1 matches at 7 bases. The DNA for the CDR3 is TGTGCCAGCAGTTACGATGACAGGGTTAAATCGGGAAACACCATATATTTT. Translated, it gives CASSYDDRVKSGNTIYF.